The entry below describes one TCR beta chain. Its antigen is unknown. Every patient had relapsed following autologous stem cell transplantation, and cohorts differed in brentuximab vedotin exposure. Each best response was a complete response, a partial response or progressive disease. TCRdb's copy holds only in-frame clones and misses some; the assay was immunoSEQ multiplex PCR. In the table there are 35,000 or so clones, more than 65% of which are singletons. This record comes from a study of PD-1 blockade in classical Hodgkin lymphoma. Whole-study findings and limits: The authors excluded patients who started nivolumab under 1 year after ASCT. Compared with baseline, CD4+ but not CD8+ TCR diversity had risen significantly by C4D1. Newly diagnosed patients were reported to start with lower TCR diversity than healthy donors.

The CDR3 is 14 residues long. Per the germline V gene, CDR1 is SGHAT and CDR2 is FQNNGV. Trimming pared 3 bases from V and 0 bases from J, leaving 8 bases between. The specimen was peripheral blood mononuclear cells (PBMCs), collected before the second cycle of nivolumab. This receptor was obtained from a human donor with classical Hodgkin lymphoma. The chain has TRBV11-2 and TRBJ1-2; D ambiguous. CDR3 region: CASSFAGSNYGYTF. Written as DNA, the CDR3 is TGTGCCAGCAGCTTTGCGGGGTCTAACTATGGCTACACCTTC.